This TCR beta chain derives from a study of T cells after yellow fever vaccination. Regarding the study as a whole: Peak timing came faster in the weaker secondary response, day 5 versus 15. Within FACS-sorted repertoires, abundant clonotypes contaminating from the bulk population could be present.

Concerning this clonotype itself: Its specificity is unknown.

One entry per CDR3 protein, called by TCRdb with MiXCR from the 5' RACE reads. The sample shows hundreds of thousands of distinct CDR3 sequences, less than 15% of them seen only once. The germline V gene encodes CDR1 LGHDT and CDR2 YNNKEL (reference sequence). The junction had 7 bases not matched to a gene; V was cut back by 2 bases and J by 8 bases. CDR3 length: 15 residues. V is TRBV3-1 and J is TRBJ2-1, with TRBD1 identical over 9 bases. This material consisted of PBMCs, taken on the day of the yellow fever booster vaccination. The receptor's source is a young man who received the YFV17D yellow fever vaccine. Here the CDR3 reads CASSQTWDRVYEQFF. CDR3 DNA sequence: TGTGCCAGCAGCCAAACCTGGGACAGGGTATATGAGCAGTTCTTC.